These T cell receptor beta chains were read from a single sample in a study of blood T cell repertoires in COVID-19. Repertoires were generated with immunoSEQ multiplex PCR, while TCRdb's copy carries only in-frame clones and drops some. The repertoire holds tens of thousands of clones, with about 90% as singletons. Sample: peripheral blood. The receptors were sampled from a woman aged 70 to 79 with acute or convalescent COVID-19. Each CDR3 is given with its conserved first and last residue. Fields, in order: D gene, V gene, J gene, clone size, CDR3 length, CDR3 DNA, CDR3 protein. A D gene is named only where the DNA matches it firmly. Rows give clone size only sometimes, using once, few, many, or a class for an expanded clone.

TRBD1	TRBV11-2	TRBJ1-3	.	16	TGTGCCAGCAGCTTTGGAGACAGGGACTCTGGAAACACCATATATTTT	CASSFGDRDSGNTIYF
.	TRBV11-2	TRBJ1-2	few	12	TGTGCCAGCGAGGGCGGCAACTATGGCTACACCTTC	CASEGGNYGYTF
TRBD1	TRBV7-9	TRBJ2-7	.	15	TGTGCCAGCAGCAAGACAGGGGGCGACTTTGGCGAGCAGTACTTC	CASSKTGGDFGEQYF
.	TRBV11-2	TRBJ1-3	once	16	TGTGCCAGCAGCCCGCCGCGAGAGGTTGGCGGAAACACCATATATTTT	CASSPPREVGGNTIYF
TRBD2	TRBV11-2	TRBJ2-1	.	18	TGTGCCAGCAGCACCGTCCTGATAGCGGGAGGCACCTACAATGAGCAGTTCTTC	CASSTVLIAGGTYNEQFF
TRBD2	TRBV20-1	TRBJ2-5	.	15	TGCAGTGCTAGTATCCTGACTAGCGCCGAAGAGACCCAGTACTTC	CSASILTSAEETQYF
.	TRBV21-1	TRBJ1-5	.	16	TGTGCCAGCAGCAAAAGGCCCGGGGAAACGTATCAGCCCCAGCATTTT	CASSKRPGETYQPQHF
.	TRBV19	TRBJ1-6	few	15	TGTGCCAGTAGTATAGCAGGCCCTACGATGCGCACCCTCCACTTT	CASSIAGPTMRTLHF
TRBD2	TRBV28	TRBJ2-1	.	17	TGTGCCAGCAGTTCCATGACTAGCGGGAGGAGCTACAATGAGCAGTTCTTC	CASSSMTSGRSYNEQFF
.	TRBV28	TRBJ2-7	once	13	TGTGCCAGCAGGGGGCCAGTTCGGTACGAGCAGTACTTC	CASRGPVRYEQYF
TRBD2	TRBV2	TRBJ2-3	.	14	TGTGCCAGCTCCTGGGGGGGGGTCACAGATACGCAGTATTTT	CASSWGGVTDTQYF